The clone carrying this T cell receptor beta chain appeared many times. Its antigen is undetermined. TCRdb passed the reads through MiXCR, listing each CDR3 protein once. Of 300,000 to 400,000 distinct CDR3 sequences listed, about a sixth are singletons. This sample is part of a study of T cell repertoires in cytomegalovirus infection. The wider study: Public TCR beta signatures provided an indication of both CMV infection and a matching HLA type. Study findings and constraints: CMV-specific TCR beta clonotypes restricted by HLA-C dominated the ex vivo response.

V was shortened by 5 bases and J by 8 bases, with 15 bases between the two germline ends. The CDR3 totals 13 residues. CDR1 and CDR2 from the germline V gene are SGHVS and FNYEAQ. The sequenced sample consisted of PBMCs. The J gene is TRBJ1-2, the V gene TRBV7-6, with D possibly being TRBD1 (5 bases). The receptor's source is a human donor in good health (CMV status not recorded). Some clones in this sample may be carry-over from other donors' samples. Here the CDR3 reads CASSPPLKGGYTF. The CDR3 nucleotides are TGTGCCAGCAGCCCCCCCCTAAAGGGGGGCTACACCTTC.